The 19 T cell receptor beta chains below come from one sample, sequenced in a study of blood T cell repertoires in COVID-19. Clones were sequenced by immunoSEQ multiplex PCR, and TCRdb holds only the in-frame ones, with some missing. The sample lists around 100,000 clones, roughly nine tenths occurring once. Sequencing input: peripheral blood. The source is a human donor in a cohort sampled during active COVID-19.

The chain carries TRBV5-1 and TRBJ2-7; 7 bases align to TRBD1. The ends lost 4 bases at V and 1 base at J; junction bases unmatched: 17. The CDR3 runs to 18 residues. Germline V gene lookup returns CDR1 SGHRS and CDR2 YFSETQ. CDR3 amino acids: CASSVGSPFRDRSYEQYF. DNA for the CDR3: TGCGCCAGCAGCGTGGGGTCCCCATTCCGGGACAGATCCTACGAGCAGTACTTC.

This clone was picked up one time. This rearrangement joins TRBV3-1 (or the pseudogene TRBV3-2) to TRBJ1-5; the D gene is possibly TRBD1 (6 bases). V lost 6 bases and J lost 7, with 16 bases in between. The CDR3 length is 14 residues. Looked up from germline, CDR1 is LGHDT and CDR2 is YNNKEL (reference sequence). The CDR3 nucleotides read TGTGCCAGCAGTCCCAAAACAGGGTACCAGCCCCAGCATTTT. As protein: CASSPKTGYQPQHF.

The gene calls are TRBV6-1 and TRBJ1-6; D gene uncertain. The CDR3 has 16 residues. Germline V gene lookup returns CDR1 MNHNS and CDR2 SASEGT. Trimming stripped 0 bases from V and 9 bases from J, with 15 bases between. The CDR3 coding sequence is TGTGCCAGCAGTGAAGCTGCCGGTAATCCGGGTTCACCCCTCCACTTT. This encodes CASSEAAGNPGSPLHF.

The rearrangement joins TRBV13 to TRBJ1-5, with D possibly being TRBD1 (5 bases). This CDR3 has 14 amino acids. The V gene's germline CDR1 is PRHDT and CDR2 FYEKMQ (reference sequence). Trimming pared 0 bases from V and 3 bases from J, leaving 6 bases between. The CDR3 sequence is CASSLGRDNQPQHF. DNA of the CDR3: TGTGCCAGCAGCTTAGGCAGGGACAATCAGCCCCAGCATTTT. Full variable domain (rest looked up from reference TRBV13 and TRBJ1-5): AAGVIQSPRHLIKEKRETATLKCYPIPRHDTVYWYQQGPGQDPQFLISFYEKMQSDKGSIPDRFSAQQFSDYHSELNMSSLELGDSALYFCASSLGRDNQPQHFGDGTRLSIL.

Here the CDR3 DNA reads TGTGCCAGCAGCTTAGGTTGGACTAGCCCCTACAATGAGCAGTTCTTC. This gives the protein CASSLGWTSPYNEQFF. The chain joins TRBV7-9 to TRBJ2-1, with 8 bases that match TRBD2. This CDR3 has 16 residues. Germline V gene lookup returns CDR1 SEHNR and CDR2 FQNEAQ (reference sequence). Trimming removed 1 base from V and 2 bases from J; junction bases left unmatched: 4.

This clone is a singleton in its sample. The chain links TRBV2 to TRBJ1-5; 9 nucleotides line up with TRBD1. The CDR3 extends over 19 amino acids. The germline V gene has CDR1 SNHLY and CDR2 FYNNEI. The J segment lost 1 base and the V segment lost 0 bases, leaving 10 bases of the junction unmatched. In DNA, the CDR3 is TGTGCCAGCAGTGAAGCGAGGACAGGGGATCCGGTGAGCAATCAGCCCCAGCATTTT. Its translation: CASSEARTGDPVSNQPQHF.

The V and J genes are TRBV10-2 and TRBJ2-2; 7 positions agree with TRBD1. The CDR3 is made up of 14 amino acids. J lost 5 bases, V lost 8 bases, and 8 bases had no gene match. CDR1 and CDR2 from the germline V gene are WSHSY and SAAADI. The DNA of the CDR3 is TGCGCCAGCGAGAGCAGGGGGTATACCGGGGAGCTGTTTTTT. It specifies CASESRGYTGELFF.

The chain combines TRBV10-3 with TRBJ2-7; 10 bases line up with TRBD1. The V and J ends lost 2 bases and 2 bases, in that order; junction bases with no gene match: 3. The CDR3 length is 15 residues. The germline CDR1 and CDR2 sequences are ENHRY and SYGVKD. CDR3 loop: CAISEGGQGAYEQYF. DNA of the CDR3: TGTGCCATCAGTGAGGGCGGACAGGGGGCCTACGAGCAGTACTTC.

The rearrangement uses TRBV5-1 and TRBJ1-4; D remains unclear. The V end lost 6 bases, the J end lost 6 bases, and 12 bases lay between the germline ends. The CDR3 totals 13 residues. Germline V gene lookup returns CDR1 SGHRS and CDR2 YFSETQ. DNA of the CDR3: TGCGCCAGCACCCCCGTGCCGGATGAAAAACTGTTTTTT. This translates into CASTPVPDEKLFF.

This chain uses TRBV9 with TRBJ2-7; TRBD1 agrees at 7 bases. The V gene's germline CDR1 is SGDLS and CDR2 YYNGEE. This CDR3 has 15 residues. Trimming took 4 bases from V and 3 from J; bases not matched to a gene: 10. The CDR3 region has the DNA TGTGCCAGCAGCAGGGGCAGAACAGGGGACTACGAGCAGTACTTC. Translating it yields CASSRGRTGDYEQYF.

V usage is TRBV9 and J usage is TRBJ1-3; perhaps TRBD1 as D (5 bases). Trimming shortened V by 0 bases and J by 2 bases, and 12 bases separated the two germline ends. Germline lookup yields CDR1 SGDLS and CDR2 YYNGEE. The CDR3 consists of 16 residues. The CDR3 DNA sequence: TGTGCCAGCAGCGTAGATCCCCGGGGGGCTGGAAACACCATATATTTT. Amino acid sequence: CASSVDPRGAGNTIYF.

The chain carries TRBV7-2 and TRBJ2-1, with 7 bases aligning to TRBD2. CDR3 length: 15 residues. Trimming cost V 4 bases and J 3 bases; bases outside gene matches: 6. In germline, CDR1 is SGHTA, CDR2 FQGNSA. The CDR3 loop reads CASSSAPGGYNEQFF. The CDR3, as DNA: TGTGCCAGCAGCTCAGCTCCGGGAGGCTACAATGAGCAGTTCTTC.

The V and J genes are TRBV25-1 and TRBJ2-7; TRBD1 might be the D (5 bases). The CDR3 length is 13 residues. Trimming pared 5 bases from V and 1 base from J, leaving 9 bases between. The V gene's germline CDR1 is MGHDK and CDR2 SYGVNS. CDR3 protein: CASSSRASYEQYF. CDR3 sequence (DNA): TGTGCCAGCAGTAGCAGGGCGTCCTACGAGCAGTACTTC.

The V and J genes are TRBV6-5 and TRBJ2-7, with 11 nucleotides matching TRBD1. Germline CDR1 MNHEY, CDR2 SVGAGI. J lost 4 bases, V lost 5 bases, and 7 bases had no gene match. The CDR3 length is 15 residues. For the CDR3, the DNA is TGTGCCAGCAGTCCGACCGGGACAGGGGGGTACGAGCAGTACTTC. It is translated as CASSPTGTGGYEQYF.

The rearrangement joins TRBV2 to TRBJ1-5; weak D call: TRBD1 (6 bases). Per germline, CDR1 SNHLY and CDR2 FYNNEI. The CDR3 loop spans 16 amino acids. V was trimmed by 4 bases and J by 2 bases, leaving 15 bases between them. The chain's CDR3 is CASSAGTSVGNQPQHF. The CDR3 DNA reads TGTGCCAGCAGTGCCGGGACATCTGTCGGCAATCAGCCCCAGCATTTT.

The chain employs TRBV6-5 and TRBJ1-1; no clear D. Trimming pared 10 bases from V and 5 bases from J, leaving 11 bases between. This CDR3 is 11 amino acids long. CDR1 and CDR2 from the germline V gene are MNHEY and SVGAGI. The DNA for the CDR3 is TGTGCCACCTCGGGGTTTACTGAAGCTTTCTTT. It specifies CATSGFTEAFF.

The gene calls are TRBV5-1 and TRBJ1-2, with D perhaps TRBD1 (5 bases). In germline, CDR1 is SGHRS, CDR2 YFSETQ. Trimming cost V 0 bases and J 4 bases, with 10 bases left between them. This CDR3 is built from 14 residues. CDR3 in amino acids: CASSLEGAGYGYTF. CDR3 DNA sequence: TGCGCCAGCAGCTTGGAAGGGGCTGGCTATGGCTACACCTTC.

The chain has TRBV2 and TRBJ1-2; 7 bases agree with TRBD1. V trimming: 10 bases; J trimming: 4 bases; junction bases outside the gene matches: 6. The CDR3 contains 12 residues. Germline values: CDR1 SNHLY, CDR2 FYNNEI. CDR3 amino acids: CATDRVIYGYTF. Written as DNA, the CDR3 is TGTGCCACCGACAGGGTGATCTATGGCTACACCTTC. Full variable domain (missing parts from reference TRBV2 and TRBJ1-2): EPEVTQTPSHQVTQMGQEVILRCVPISNHLYFYWYRQILGQKVEFLVSFYNNEISEKSEIFDDQFSVERPDGSNFTLKIRSTKLEDSAMYFCATDRVIYGYTFGSGTRLTVV.

This chain links TRBV5-6 with TRBJ2-1; D unresolved. CDR1 SGHDT and CDR2 YYEEEE come from the germline V gene. CDR3 length: 18 amino acids. Trimming pared 3 bases from V and 0 bases from J, leaving 19 bases between. The CDR3 protein is CASSSLINRSDSYNEQFF. The CDR3 DNA is TGTGCCAGCAGCTCGTTAATAAATAGATCTGACTCCTACAATGAGCAGTTCTTC.